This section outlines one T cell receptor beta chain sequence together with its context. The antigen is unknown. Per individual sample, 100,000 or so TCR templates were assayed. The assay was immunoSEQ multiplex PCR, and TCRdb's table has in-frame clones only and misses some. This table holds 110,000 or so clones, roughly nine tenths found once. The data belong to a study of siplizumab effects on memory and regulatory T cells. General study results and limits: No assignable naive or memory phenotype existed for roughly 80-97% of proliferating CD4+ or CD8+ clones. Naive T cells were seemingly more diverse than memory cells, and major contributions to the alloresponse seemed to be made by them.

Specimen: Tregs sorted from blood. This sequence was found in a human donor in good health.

The CDR3 loop is CASSLAGANTIYF. The CDR3 nucleotides read TGTGCCAGCAGCTTGGCAGGGGCGAACACCATATATTTT. The genes are TRBV5-5 and TRBJ1-3, with D perhaps TRBD1 (6 bases). The CDR3 has 13 amino acids. Trimming cost V 0 bases and J 7 bases, with 8 bases left between them. Germline V gene lookup returns CDR1 SGHKS and CDR2 YYEKEE (reference sequence).